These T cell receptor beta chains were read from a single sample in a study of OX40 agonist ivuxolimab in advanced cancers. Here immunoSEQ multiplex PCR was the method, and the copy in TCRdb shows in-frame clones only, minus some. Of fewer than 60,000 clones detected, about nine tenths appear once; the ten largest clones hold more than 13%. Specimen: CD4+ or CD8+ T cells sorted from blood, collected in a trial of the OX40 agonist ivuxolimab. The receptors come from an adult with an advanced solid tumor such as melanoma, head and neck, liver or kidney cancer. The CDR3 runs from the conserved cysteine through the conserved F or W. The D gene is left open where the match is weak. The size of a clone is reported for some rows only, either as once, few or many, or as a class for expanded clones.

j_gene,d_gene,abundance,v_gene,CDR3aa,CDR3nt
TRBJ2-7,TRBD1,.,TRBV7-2,CASSLERTGNSYEQYF,TGTGCCAGCAGCTTAGAGAGGACAGGGAATTCTTACGAGCAGTACTTC
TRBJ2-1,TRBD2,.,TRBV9,CASSVDGAGGLDEQFF,TGTGCCAGCAGCGTAGATGGAGCGGGGGGGCTCGATGAGCAGTTCTTC
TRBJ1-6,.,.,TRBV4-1,CASSQDPTGGWNSPLHF,TGCGCCAGCAGCCAAGATCCCACAGGCGGGTGGAATTCACCCCTCCACTTT
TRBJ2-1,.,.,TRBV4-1,CASSQEPSYNEQFF,TGCGCCAGCAGCCAAGAGCCTAGTTACAATGAGCAGTTCTTC
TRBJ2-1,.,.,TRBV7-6,CASSLGGNGNEQFF,TGTGCCAGCAGCTTAGGTGGTAACGGGAATGAGCAGTTCTTC
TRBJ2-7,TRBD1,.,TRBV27,CASSPGQGVTYEQYF,TGTGCCAGCTCCCCGGGACAGGGGGTTACCTACGAGCAGTACTTC
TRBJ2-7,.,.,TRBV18,CASSSPKDYEQYF,TGTGCCAGCTCATCCCCCAAGGACTACGAGCAGTACTTC
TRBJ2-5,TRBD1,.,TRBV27,CASSLSLRGETQYF,TGTGCCAGCAGTTTATCGCTCAGGGGGGAGACCCAGTACTTC
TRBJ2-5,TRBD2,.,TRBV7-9,CASSLDGGSQYF,TGTGCCAGCAGCTTAGACGGGGGGTCCCAGTACTTC
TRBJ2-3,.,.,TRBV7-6,CASSLKVRGAEDTQYF,TGTGCCAGCAGCTTAAAGGTTCGGGGGGCCGAGGATACGCAGTATTTT
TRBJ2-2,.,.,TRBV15,CATSREGAFTGELFF,TGTGCCACCAGCAGAGAGGGGGCGTTCACCGGGGAGCTGTTTTTT
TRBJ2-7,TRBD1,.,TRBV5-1,CASSPKQGAKPYEQYF,TGCGCCAGCAGCCCGAAGCAGGGGGCGAAGCCCTACGAGCAGTACTTC
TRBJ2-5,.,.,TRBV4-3,CASSQDESSFTETQYF,TGCGCCAGCAGCCAAGATGAATCCAGCTTTACGGAGACCCAGTACTTC
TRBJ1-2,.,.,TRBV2,CASAGERGTIDYGYTF,TGTGCCAGCGCTGGGGAGAGGGGGACCATAGACTATGGCTACACCTTC
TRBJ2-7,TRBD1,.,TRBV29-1,CSVADRDLGWEQYF,TGCAGCGTTGCGGACAGGGATTTAGGTTGGGAGCAGTACTTC
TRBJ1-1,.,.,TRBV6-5,CASRQGANTEAFF,TGTGCCAGCAGACAGGGAGCGAACACTGAAGCTTTCTTT
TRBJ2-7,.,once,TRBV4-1,CASSQEYRTHYEQYF,TGCGCCAGCAGCCAAGAATATAGGACTCACTACGAGCAGTACTTC
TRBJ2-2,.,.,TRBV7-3,CASSWGGGYTGELFF,TGTGCCAGCAGCTGGGGAGGGGGTTACACCGGGGAGCTGTTTTTT
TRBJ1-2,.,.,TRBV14,CASRPLAGNGYTF,TGTGCCAGCAGACCGTTGGCAGGGAATGGCTACACCTTC
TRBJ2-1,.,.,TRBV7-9,CASSKESSYNEQFF,TGTGCCAGCAGCAAGGAGAGCTCCTACAATGAGCAGTTCTTC
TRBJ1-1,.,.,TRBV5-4,CASSSGRSNTEAFF,TGTGCCAGCAGCTCGGGACGGTCGAACACTGAAGCTTTCTTT
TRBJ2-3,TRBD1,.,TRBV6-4,CASSGTGGADTQYF,TGTGCCAGCAGTGGGACAGGGGGCGCAGATACGCAGTATTTT
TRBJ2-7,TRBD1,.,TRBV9,CASSTSGTAYEQYF,TGTGCCAGCAGCACTTCCGGGACAGCGTACGAGCAGTACTTC
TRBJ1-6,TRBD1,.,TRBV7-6,CASSSNRGYNSPLHF,TGTGCCAGCAGCTCCAACAGGGGTTATAATTCACCCCTCCACTTT
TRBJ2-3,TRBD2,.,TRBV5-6,CASSLGTGGGALDTDTQYF,TGTGCCAGCAGCTTGGGTACTGGCGGGGGGGCCCTGGACACAGATACGCAGTATTTT
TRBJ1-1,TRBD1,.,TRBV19,CASSMTGGLSEAFF,TGTGCCAGTAGTATGACAGGGGGCTTGTCTGAAGCTTTCTTT
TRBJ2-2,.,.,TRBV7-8,CASLAPGTSNTGELFF,TGTGCCAGCCTAGCGCCCGGGACTTCCAACACCGGGGAGCTGTTTTTT
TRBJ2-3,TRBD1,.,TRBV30,CAWRPGQGATDTQYF,TGTGCCTGGAGACCGGGACAGGGGGCTACAGATACGCAGTATTTT
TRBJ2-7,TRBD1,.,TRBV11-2,CASSLDRVAYEQYF,TGTGCCAGCAGCCTCGACAGGGTGGCCTACGAGCAGTACTTC
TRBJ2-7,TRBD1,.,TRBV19,CASSWGTGGGSYEQYF,TGTGCCAGTAGTTGGGGAACAGGGGGAGGATCCTACGAGCAGTACTTC
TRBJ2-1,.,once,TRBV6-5,CASSSKPGDPYNEQFF,TGTGCCAGCAGTTCTAAGCCAGGGGACCCCTACAATGAGCAGTTCTTC
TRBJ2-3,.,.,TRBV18,CASSPPQDPRATDTQYF,TGTGCCAGCTCACCACCCCAAGACCCCAGGGCCACAGATACGCAGTATTTT
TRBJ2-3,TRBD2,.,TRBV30,CAWSVGSGEDTQYF,TGTGCCTGGAGTGTAGGTAGCGGGGAAGATACGCAGTATTTT
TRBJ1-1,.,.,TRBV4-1,CASSPPTGNTEAFF,TGCGCCAGCAGCCCACCGACAGGGAACACTGAAGCTTTCTTT
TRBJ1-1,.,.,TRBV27,CASSYSDGGTEAFF,TGTGCCAGCAGTTATTCCGACGGGGGTACTGAAGCTTTCTTT
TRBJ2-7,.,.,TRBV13,CASSLLELHYEQYF,TGTGCCAGCAGCCTACTTGAACTACACTACGAGCAGTACTTC
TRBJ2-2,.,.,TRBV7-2,CASSLAGPAGELFF,TGTGCCAGCAGCTTAGCGGGGCCCGCCGGGGAGCTGTTTTTT
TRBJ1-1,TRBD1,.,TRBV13,CASSPWDRGGTEAFF,TGTGCCAGCAGCCCCTGGGACAGGGGGGGCACTGAAGCTTTCTTT
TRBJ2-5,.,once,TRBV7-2,CASSLGDYRYQETQYF,TGTGCCAGCAGCTTAGGTGACTACAGGTACCAAGAGACCCAGTACTTC
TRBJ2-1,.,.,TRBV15,CATSRDRGSSYNEQFF,TGTGCCACCAGCAGAGATAGGGGGAGCTCCTACAATGAGCAGTTCTTC
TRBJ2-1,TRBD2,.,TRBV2,CASKLAGGIYNEQFF,TGTGCCAGCAAGCTAGCGGGGGGCATATACAATGAGCAGTTCTTC
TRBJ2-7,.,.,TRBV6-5,CASSYVGSLSGEQYF,TGTGCCAGCAGTTACGTTGGCAGCCTTTCGGGCGAGCAGTACTTC
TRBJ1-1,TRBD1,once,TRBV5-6,CASSLWGQPNTEAFF,TGTGCCAGCAGCTTGTGGGGACAGCCGAACACTGAAGCTTTCTTT
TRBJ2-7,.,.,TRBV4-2,CASSPEGRGMEEQYF,TGTGCCAGCAGCCCAGAGGGACGGGGGATGGAGGAGCAGTACTTC
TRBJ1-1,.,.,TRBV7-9,CASSTKTGNTEAFF,TGTGCCAGCAGCACAAAAACAGGGAACACTGAAGCTTTCTTT
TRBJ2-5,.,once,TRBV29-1,CSVDADGGETQYF,TGCAGCGTTGATGCGGACGGAGGAGAGACCCAGTACTTC
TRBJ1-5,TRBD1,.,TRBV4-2,CASSQEAHPEYGTGSDQPQHF,TGTGCCAGCAGCCAAGAGGCCCATCCGGAATACGGGACAGGTAGCGATCAGCCCCAGCATTTT
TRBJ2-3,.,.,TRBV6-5,CASSYSFLRGADTQYF,TGTGCCAGCAGTTACTCCTTCCTGAGGGGGGCGGATACGCAGTATTTT
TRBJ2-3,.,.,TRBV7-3,CASSFLEGPLADTQYF,TGTGCCAGCAGCTTCCTGGAGGGGCCGTTAGCAGATACGCAGTATTTT
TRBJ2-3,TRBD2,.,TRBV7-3,CASSSSGGPTDTQYF,TGTGCCAGCAGTTCCAGCGGGGGGCCGACAGATACGCAGTATTTT
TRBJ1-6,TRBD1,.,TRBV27,CASSAPGQGFSSPLHF,TGTGCCAGCAGTGCTCCGGGACAGGGTTTTAGTTCACCCCTCCACTTT
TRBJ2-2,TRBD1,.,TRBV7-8,CASTLGQGIAGELFF,TGTGCCAGCACCCTGGGACAGGGAATAGCCGGGGAGCTGTTTTTT
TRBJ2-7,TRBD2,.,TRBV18,CASSPVGGGPYEQYF,TGTGCCAGCTCGCCCGTGGGGGGGGGTCCCTACGAGCAGTACTTC
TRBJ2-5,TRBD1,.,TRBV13,CASSPWTGTVGETQYF,TGTGCCAGCAGCCCTTGGACAGGGACTGTCGGAGAGACCCAGTACTTC
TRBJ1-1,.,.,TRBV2,CASSDEGGIAFF,TGTGCCAGCAGTGATGAGGGGGGTATAGCTTTCTTT
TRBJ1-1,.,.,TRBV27,CASSSSVTGNTEAFF,TGTGCCAGCAGTTCGTCGGTCACCGGGAACACTGAAGCTTTCTTT
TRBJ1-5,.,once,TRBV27,CASSTSNQPQHF,TGTGCCAGCAGTACCAGCAATCAGCCCCAGCATTTT
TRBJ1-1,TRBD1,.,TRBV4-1,CASSTLQGMLGPKGTEAFF,TGCGCCAGCAGCACCTTACAGGGGATGTTGGGCCCAAAGGGGACTGAAGCTTTCTTT
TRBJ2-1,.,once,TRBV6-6,CASSTTLYNEQFF,TGTGCCAGCAGTACAACCCTATACAATGAGCAGTTCTTC
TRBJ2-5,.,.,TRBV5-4,CASSSRDYQETQYF,TGTGCCAGCAGCTCGAGGGACTACCAAGAGACCCAGTACTTC